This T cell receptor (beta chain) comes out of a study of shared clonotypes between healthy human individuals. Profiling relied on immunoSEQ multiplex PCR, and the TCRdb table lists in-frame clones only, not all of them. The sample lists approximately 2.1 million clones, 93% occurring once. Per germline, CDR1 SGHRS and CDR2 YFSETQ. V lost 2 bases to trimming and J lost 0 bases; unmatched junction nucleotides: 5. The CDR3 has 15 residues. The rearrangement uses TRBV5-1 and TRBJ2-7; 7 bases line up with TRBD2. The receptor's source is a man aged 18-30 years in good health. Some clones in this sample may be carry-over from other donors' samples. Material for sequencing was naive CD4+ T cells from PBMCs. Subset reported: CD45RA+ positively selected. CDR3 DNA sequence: TGCGCCAGCAGCTTAACTAGCGAGAGCTCCTACGAGCAGTACTTC. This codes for CASSLTSESSYEQYF.